The present entry profiles one T cell receptor beta chain with its context. Sequencing was performed with immunoSEQ multiplex PCR; in TCRdb, only in-frame clones are kept and a portion is missing. The sample shows approximately 76,000 clones, 65% to 90% of them seen only once. The sample comes from a study of control samples from healthy donors and cancer patients. The CDR3 runs 15 residues. Germline V lookup: CDR1 SGHRS, CDR2 YFSETQ. V lost 0 bases, J lost 4 bases, and 4 bases stayed unmatched. The source of this sequence is a man aged 55-75 years with head and neck cancer. The chain has TRBV5-1 and TRBJ2-5, with 9 bases identical to TRBD2. Sequencing input: PBMCs. CDR3: CASSLGVAGAETQYF. The CDR3 region has the DNA TGCGCCAGCAGCTTGGGGGTAGCGGGAGCAGAGACCCAGTACTTC.